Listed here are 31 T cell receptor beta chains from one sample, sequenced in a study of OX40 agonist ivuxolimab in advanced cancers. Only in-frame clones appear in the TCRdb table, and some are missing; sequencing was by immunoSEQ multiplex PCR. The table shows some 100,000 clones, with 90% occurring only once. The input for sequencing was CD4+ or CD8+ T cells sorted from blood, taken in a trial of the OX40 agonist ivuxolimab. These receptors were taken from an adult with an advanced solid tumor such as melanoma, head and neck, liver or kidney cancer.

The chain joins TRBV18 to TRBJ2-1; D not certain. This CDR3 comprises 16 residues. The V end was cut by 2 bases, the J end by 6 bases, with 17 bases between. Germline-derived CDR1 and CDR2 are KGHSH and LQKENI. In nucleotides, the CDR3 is TGTGCCAGCTCACCAGAGTCAAAGCGATTATTCAATGAGCAGTTCTTC. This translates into CASSPESKRLFNEQFF.

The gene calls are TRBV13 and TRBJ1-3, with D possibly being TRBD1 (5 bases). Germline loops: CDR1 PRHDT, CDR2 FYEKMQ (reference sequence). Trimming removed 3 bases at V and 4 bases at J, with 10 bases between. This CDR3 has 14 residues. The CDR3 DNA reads TGTGCCAGCAGCTTTGGGGCGCAAGGAAACACCATATATTTT. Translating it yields CASSFGAQGNTIYF.

The CDR3 DNA reads TGTGCCAGCAAGCCGGGACCTAGCACAGATACGCAGTATTTT. Its translation is CASKPGPSTDTQYF. The gene calls are TRBV7-3 and TRBJ2-3, with D perhaps matching TRBD1 or TRBD2 (5 bases each). V lost 7 bases and J 0 bases, leaving 11 bases between the germline ends. The length of the CDR3 is 14 residues. Germline CDR1 SGHTA, CDR2 FQGTGA.

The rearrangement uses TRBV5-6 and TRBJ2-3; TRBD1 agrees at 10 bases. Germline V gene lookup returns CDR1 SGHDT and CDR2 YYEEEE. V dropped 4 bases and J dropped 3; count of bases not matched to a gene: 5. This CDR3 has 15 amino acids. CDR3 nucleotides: TGTGCCAGCAGCCCGACAGGGGGCATGACAGATACGCAGTATTTT. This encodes CASSPTGGMTDTQYF.

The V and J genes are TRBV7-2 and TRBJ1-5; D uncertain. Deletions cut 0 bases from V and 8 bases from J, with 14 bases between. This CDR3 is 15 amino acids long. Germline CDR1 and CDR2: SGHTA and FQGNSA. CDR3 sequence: CASSLAPLPWEPQHF. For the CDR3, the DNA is TGTGCCAGCAGCTTAGCGCCCCTACCTTGGGAGCCCCAGCATTTT.

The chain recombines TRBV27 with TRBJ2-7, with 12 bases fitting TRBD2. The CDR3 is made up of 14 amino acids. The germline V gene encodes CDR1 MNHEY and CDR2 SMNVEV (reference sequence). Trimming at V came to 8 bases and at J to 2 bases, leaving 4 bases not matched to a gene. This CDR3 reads CASSPSGRAYEQYF. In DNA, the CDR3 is TGTGCCAGCTCCCCTAGCGGGAGGGCCTACGAGCAGTACTTC.

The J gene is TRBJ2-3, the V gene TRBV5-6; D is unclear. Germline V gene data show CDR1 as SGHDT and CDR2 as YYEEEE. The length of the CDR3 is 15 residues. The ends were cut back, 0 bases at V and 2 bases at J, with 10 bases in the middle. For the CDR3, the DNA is TGTGCCAGCAGCTTGGACCCCGTCTACACAGATACGCAGTATTTT. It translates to CASSLDPVYTDTQYF.

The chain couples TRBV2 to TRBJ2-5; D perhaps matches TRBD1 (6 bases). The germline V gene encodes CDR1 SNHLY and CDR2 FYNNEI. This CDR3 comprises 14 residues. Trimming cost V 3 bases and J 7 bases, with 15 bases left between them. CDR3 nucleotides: TGTGCCAGCAGTGACGGCAGGGGTCGGGGGACCCAGTACTTC. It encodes CASSDGRGRGTQYF.

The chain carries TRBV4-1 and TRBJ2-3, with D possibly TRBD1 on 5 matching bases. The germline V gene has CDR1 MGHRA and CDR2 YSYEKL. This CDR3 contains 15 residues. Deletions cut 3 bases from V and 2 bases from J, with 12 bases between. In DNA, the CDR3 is TGCGCCAGCAGCCATTCAGGGTACTCCACAGATACGCAGTATTTT. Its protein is CASSHSGYSTDTQYF.

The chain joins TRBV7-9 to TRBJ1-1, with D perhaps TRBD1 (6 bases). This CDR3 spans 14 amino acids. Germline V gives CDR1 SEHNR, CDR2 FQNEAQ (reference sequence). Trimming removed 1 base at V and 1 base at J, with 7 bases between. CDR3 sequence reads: CASSLGTANTEAFF. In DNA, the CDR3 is TGTGCCAGCAGCTTAGGGACAGCGAACACTGAAGCTTTCTTT.

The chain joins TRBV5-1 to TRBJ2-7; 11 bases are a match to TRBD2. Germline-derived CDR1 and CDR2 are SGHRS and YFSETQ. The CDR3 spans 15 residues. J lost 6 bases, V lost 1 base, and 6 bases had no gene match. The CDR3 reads CASSLTSGSTGEQYF. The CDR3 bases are TGCGCCAGCAGCTTGACTAGCGGGAGTACAGGCGAGCAGTACTTC.

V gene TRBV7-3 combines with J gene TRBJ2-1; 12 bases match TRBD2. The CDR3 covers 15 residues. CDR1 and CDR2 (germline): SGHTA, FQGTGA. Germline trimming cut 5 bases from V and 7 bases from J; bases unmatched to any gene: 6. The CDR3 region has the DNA TGTGCCAGCAGCCCGACTAGCGGGAGCGTAAATGAGCAGTTCTTC. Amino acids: CASSPTSGSVNEQFF.

The CDR3 DNA reads TGTGCCAGCAGCTCCGGGACTACCATCTCCTACGAGCAGTACTTC. Translation gives CASSSGTTISYEQYF. V gene TRBV2 combines with J gene TRBJ2-7; 7 nucleotides line up with TRBD2. From germline, CDR1 is SNHLY and CDR2 FYNNEI. The CDR3 totals 15 residues. V lost 6 bases to trimming and J lost 0 bases; unmatched junction nucleotides: 8.

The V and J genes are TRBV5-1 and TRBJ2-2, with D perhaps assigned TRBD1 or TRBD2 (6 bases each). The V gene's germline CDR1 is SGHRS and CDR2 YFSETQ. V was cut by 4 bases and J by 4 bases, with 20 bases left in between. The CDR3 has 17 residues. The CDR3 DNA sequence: TGCGCCAGCAGCAGGACTCCGGGCGGAGGGGGCACCGGGGAGCTGTTTTTT. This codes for CASSRTPGGGGTGELFF. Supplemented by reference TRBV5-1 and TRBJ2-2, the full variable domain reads KAGVTQTPRYLIKTRGQQVTLSCSPISGHRSVSWYQQTPGQGLQFLFEYFSETQRNKGNFPGRFSGRQFSNSRSEMNVSTLELGDSALYLCASSRTPGGGGTGELFFGEGSRLTVL.

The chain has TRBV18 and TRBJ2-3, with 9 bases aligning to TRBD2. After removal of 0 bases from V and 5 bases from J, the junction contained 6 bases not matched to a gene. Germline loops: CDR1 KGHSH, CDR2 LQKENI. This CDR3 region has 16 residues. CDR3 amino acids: CASSPPVAGEGDTQYF. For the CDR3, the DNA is TGTGCCAGCTCACCACCGGTAGCGGGAGAGGGAGATACGCAGTATTTT. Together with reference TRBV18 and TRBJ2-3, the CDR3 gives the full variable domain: NAGVMQNPRHLVRRRGQEARLRCSPMKGHSHVYWYRQLPEEGLKFMVYLQKENIIDESGMPKERFSAEFPKEGPSILRIQQVVRGDSAAYFCASSPPVAGEGDTQYFGPGTRLTVL.

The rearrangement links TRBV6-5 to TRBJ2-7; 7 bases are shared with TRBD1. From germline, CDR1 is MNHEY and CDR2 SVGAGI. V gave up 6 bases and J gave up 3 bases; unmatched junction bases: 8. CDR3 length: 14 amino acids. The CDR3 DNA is TGTGCCAGCAGCCGCCGACAGGGCCACTACGAGCAGTACTTC. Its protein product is CASSRRQGHYEQYF.

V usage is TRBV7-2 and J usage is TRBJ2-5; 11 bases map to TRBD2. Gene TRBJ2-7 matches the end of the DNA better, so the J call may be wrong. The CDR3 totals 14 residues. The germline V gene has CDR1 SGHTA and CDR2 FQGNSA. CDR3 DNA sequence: TGTGCCAGCACCCCACTAGCGGGAGTCCCCGAGCAGTACTTC. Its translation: CASTPLAGVPEQYF.

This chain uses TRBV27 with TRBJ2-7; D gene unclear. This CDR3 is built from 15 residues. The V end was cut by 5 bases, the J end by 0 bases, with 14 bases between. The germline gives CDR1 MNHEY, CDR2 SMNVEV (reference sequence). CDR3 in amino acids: CASSARFSDSYEQYF. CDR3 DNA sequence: TGTGCCAGCAGTGCCCGTTTCTCCGACTCCTACGAGCAGTACTTC.

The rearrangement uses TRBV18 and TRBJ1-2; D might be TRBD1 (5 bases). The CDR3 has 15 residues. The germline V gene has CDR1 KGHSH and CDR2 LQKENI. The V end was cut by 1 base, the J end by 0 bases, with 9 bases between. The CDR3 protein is CASSPLGTANYGYTF. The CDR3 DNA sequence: TGTGCCAGCTCACCACTCGGGACGGCTAACTATGGCTACACCTTC.

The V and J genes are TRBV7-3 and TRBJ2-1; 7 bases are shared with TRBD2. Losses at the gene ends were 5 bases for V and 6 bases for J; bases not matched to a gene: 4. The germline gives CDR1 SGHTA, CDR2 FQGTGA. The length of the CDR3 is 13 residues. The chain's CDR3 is CASSLGTTNEQFF. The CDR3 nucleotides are TGTGCCAGCAGCCTAGGGACTACCAATGAGCAGTTCTTC.

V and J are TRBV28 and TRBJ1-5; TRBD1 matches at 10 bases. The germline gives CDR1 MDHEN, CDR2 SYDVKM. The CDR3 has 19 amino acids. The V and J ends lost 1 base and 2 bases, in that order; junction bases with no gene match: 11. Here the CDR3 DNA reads TGTGCCAGCAGTTTATACCGGACAGGGGGATATTTAGGCAATCAGCCCCAGCATTTT. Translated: CASSLYRTGGYLGNQPQHF.

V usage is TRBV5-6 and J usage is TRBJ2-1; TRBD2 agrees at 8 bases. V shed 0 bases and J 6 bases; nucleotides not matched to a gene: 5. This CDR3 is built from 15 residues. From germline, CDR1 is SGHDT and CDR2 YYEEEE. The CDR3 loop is CASSLAGGWFNEQFF. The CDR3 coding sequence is TGTGCCAGCAGCTTGGCGGGAGGGTGGTTCAATGAGCAGTTCTTC. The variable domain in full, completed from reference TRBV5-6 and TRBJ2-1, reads DAGVTQSPTHLIKTRGQQVTLRCSPKSGHDTVSWYQQALGQGPQFIFQYYEEEERQRGNFPDRFSGHQFPNYSSELNVNALLLGDSALYLCASSLAGGWFNEQFFGPGTRLTVL.

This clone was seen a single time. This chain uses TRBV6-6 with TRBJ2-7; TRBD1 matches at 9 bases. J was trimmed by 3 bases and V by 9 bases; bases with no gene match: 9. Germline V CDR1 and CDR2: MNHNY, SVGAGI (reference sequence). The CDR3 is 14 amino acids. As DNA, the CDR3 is TGTGCCAGTACAACAGGGGGCTCCCACTACGAGCAGTACTTC. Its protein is CASTTGGSHYEQYF.

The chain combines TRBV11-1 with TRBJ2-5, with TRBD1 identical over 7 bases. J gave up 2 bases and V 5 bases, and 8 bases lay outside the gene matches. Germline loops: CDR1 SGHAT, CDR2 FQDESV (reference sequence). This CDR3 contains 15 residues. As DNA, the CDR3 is TGTGCCAGCAGCCCAAGCCGGGACAGTCAAGAGACCCAGTACTTC. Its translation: CASSPSRDSQETQYF.

The CDR3: CASSPRVDEKLFF. CDR3 bases: TGTGCCAGCAGCCCCAGGGTAGACGAAAAACTGTTTTTT. V is TRBV5-6 and J is TRBJ1-4, with D tentatively TRBD1 (5 bases). Germline values: CDR1 SGHDT, CDR2 YYEEEE. There are 13 residues in the CDR3. The ends were cut back, 4 bases at V and 8 bases at J, with 12 bases in the middle.

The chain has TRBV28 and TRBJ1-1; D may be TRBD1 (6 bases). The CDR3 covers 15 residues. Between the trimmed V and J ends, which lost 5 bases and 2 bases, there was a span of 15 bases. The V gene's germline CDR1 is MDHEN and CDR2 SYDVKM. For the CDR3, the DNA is TGTGCCAGCAGTAGGATGAGACAGGTTAACACTGAAGCTTTCTTT. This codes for CASSRMRQVNTEAFF.

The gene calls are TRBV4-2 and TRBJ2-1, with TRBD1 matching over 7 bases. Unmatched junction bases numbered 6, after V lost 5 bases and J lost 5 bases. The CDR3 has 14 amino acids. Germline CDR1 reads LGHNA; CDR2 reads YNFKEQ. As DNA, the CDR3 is TGTGCCAGCAGCTTCCGGACAGGAAACAATGAGCAGTTCTTC. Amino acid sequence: CASSFRTGNNEQFF.

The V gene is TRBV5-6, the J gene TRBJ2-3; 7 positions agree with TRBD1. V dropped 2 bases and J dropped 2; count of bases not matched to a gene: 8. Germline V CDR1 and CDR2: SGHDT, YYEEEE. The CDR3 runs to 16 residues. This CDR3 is CASSLPGQKYTDTQYF. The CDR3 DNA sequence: TGTGCCAGCAGCTTACCGGGACAGAAATACACAGATACGCAGTATTTT.

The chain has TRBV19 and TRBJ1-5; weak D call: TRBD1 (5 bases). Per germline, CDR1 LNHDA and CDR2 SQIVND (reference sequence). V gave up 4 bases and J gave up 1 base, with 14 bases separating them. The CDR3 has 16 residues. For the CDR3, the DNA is TGTGCCAGTAGTAGGAGTGAGGGGTTGAGCAATCAGCCCCAGCATTTT. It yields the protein CASSRSEGLSNQPQHF.

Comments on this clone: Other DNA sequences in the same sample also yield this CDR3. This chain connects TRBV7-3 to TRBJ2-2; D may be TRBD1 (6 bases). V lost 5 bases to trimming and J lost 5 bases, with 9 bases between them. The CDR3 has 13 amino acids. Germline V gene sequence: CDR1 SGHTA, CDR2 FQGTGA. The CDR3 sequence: CASSPQGTGELFF. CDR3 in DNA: TGTGCCAGCAGCCCACAGGGAACCGGGGAGCTGTTTTTT. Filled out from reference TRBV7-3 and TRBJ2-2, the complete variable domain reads GAGVSQTPSNKVTEKGKYVELRCDPISGHTALYWYRQSLGQGPEFLIYFQGTGAADDSGLPNDRFFAVRPEGSVSTLKIQRTERGDSAVYLCASSPQGTGELFFGEGSRLTVL.

The CDR3 nucleotides read TGTGCCAGTACCAAAGCGGGAGGGCCGACACAGACCCAGTACTTC. Its protein product is CASTKAGGPTQTQYF. The chain joins TRBV19 to TRBJ2-5; TRBD2 aligns across 10 bases. J gave up 6 bases and V 7 bases, and 11 bases lay outside the gene matches. CDR3 length: 15 residues. Germline assignment: CDR1 LNHDA and CDR2 SQIVND (reference sequence).